Following are 9 T cell receptor beta chains from one sample sequenced in a study of T cell responses to AZD1222 COVID-19 vaccine. Sequencing used immunoSEQ multiplex PCR; TCRdb keeps in-frame clones, though not all of them. Here the sample spans some 120,000 clones, under 90% being singletons. The specimen was peripheral blood, collected on day 0 of AZD1222 vaccination. Receptors were obtained from an adult in good health.

J is TRBJ1-2 and V is TRBV28; D is undetermined. The germline gives CDR1 MDHEN, CDR2 SYDVKM. CDR3 length: 12 amino acids. V dropped 7 bases and J dropped 4 bases, with 10 bases sitting between them. The CDR3 is CASTTGIYGYTF. In nucleotides, the CDR3 is TGTGCCAGCACCACGGGAATCTATGGCTACACCTTC.

This clone was seen only once. V gene TRBV2 combines with J gene TRBJ1-2; D unclear. Trimming took off 3 bases at V and 5 bases at J, with 13 bases between the two ends. The CDR3 spans 14 residues. Germline CDR1 SNHLY, CDR2 FYNNEI. CDR3 DNA sequence: TGTGCCAGCAGTGACTTAGATAGGGTGTATGGCTACACCTTC. Translation: CASSDLDRVYGYTF.

The chain couples TRBV28 to TRBJ1-6; the D gene is possibly TRBD1 (5 bases). Germline V gene lookup returns CDR1 MDHEN and CDR2 SYDVKM. V was trimmed by 10 bases and J by 7 bases, leaving 14 bases between them. CDR3 length: 13 amino acids. CDR3 amino acids: CATLRGGNSPLHF. The CDR3 DNA reads as TGTGCCACCCTTCGCGGGGGGAATTCACCCCTCCACTTT.

V usage is TRBV12-3 or TRBV12-4 and J usage is TRBJ1-1; 7 bases agree with TRBD1. The CDR3 has 13 residues. The ends lost 3 bases at V and 3 bases at J; junction bases unmatched: 1. DNA of the CDR3: TGTGCCAGCAGTTTCACAGGGGACACTGAAGCTTTCTTT. This translates into CASSFTGDTEAFF.

The V and J genes are TRBV3-1 (or the pseudogene TRBV3-2) and TRBJ1-3; a weak D match, TRBD1 (6 bases). CDR1 and CDR2 (germline): LGHDT, YNNKEL (reference sequence). V was pared by 4 bases and J by 4 bases, with 11 bases between. This CDR3 has 14 residues. CDR3 in DNA: TGTGCCAGCAGCCCGAGCACAGGGGGAAACACCATATATTTT. Protein product: CASSPSTGGNTIYF.

The chain is built from TRBV28 and TRBJ2-1; no reliable D call. Trimming left V 4 bases short and J 8 bases short, with 18 bases between. The germline V gene has CDR1 MDHEN and CDR2 SYDVKM. The CDR3 has 15 residues. The CDR3 DNA reads as TGTGCCAGCAGTTCGATCGGGCCTGTTCGGGATGAGCAGTTCTTC. Translation: CASSSIGPVRDEQFF.

The chain links TRBV2 to TRBJ2-5, with D possibly being TRBD2 (5 bases). V lost 2 bases and J lost 7, with 8 bases in between. CDR3 length equals 12 residues. Germline loops: CDR1 SNHLY, CDR2 FYNNEI. CDR3 nucleotide sequence: TGTGCCAGCAGTGAATGGCGGGCGACCCAGTACTTC. Translation gives CASSEWRATQYF. Complete variable domain (other parts from reference TRBV2 and TRBJ2-5): EPEVTQTPSHQVTQMGQEVILRCVPISNHLYFYWYRQILGQKVEFLVSFYNNEISEKSEIFDDQFSVERPDGSNFTLKIRSTKLEDSAMYFCASSEWRATQYFGPGTRLLVL.

The chain carries TRBV3-1 (or the pseudogene TRBV3-2) and TRBJ2-2; D gene unclear. V was trimmed by 2 bases and J by 2 bases, leaving 9 bases between them. Germline V gene lookup returns CDR1 LGHDT and CDR2 YNNKEL (reference sequence). This CDR3 comprises 15 residues. This chain's CDR3 is CASSQRATNTGELFF. The CDR3 DNA sequence: TGTGCCAGCAGCCAAAGGGCTACCAACACCGGGGAGCTGTTTTTT.

The J gene is TRBJ2-3, the V gene TRBV4-2; TRBD2 matches 11 bases. The CDR3 contains 16 residues. CDR1 is LGHNA, CDR2 YNFKEQ, per germline. The V segment lost 5 bases and the J segment 5 bases; nucleotides outside the gene matches: 9. CDR3 in amino acids: CASSTTTSGSKDTQYF. CDR3 DNA: TGTGCCAGCAGCACTACTACTAGCGGGAGTAAAGATACGCAGTATTTT.